This record looks at one TCR beta chain sequence and its context. What it recognizes is unknown. The assay was immunoSEQ multiplex PCR, and TCRdb's table has in-frame clones only and misses some. The table lists over 90,000 clones, 88% of them singletons. The data were taken from a study of identifying expanded T cells in peripheral blood. Study observations and caveats: Across healthy donors, higher total template counts meant significantly greater approximately two-week count variance. Differentially abundant clones: 0.95 to 1.5 between replicates, 16.4 at roughly 15 days, around 20 at four.

No infections or other immune events were documented during collection. The sample consisted of blood. The receptor was isolated from a person between 18 and 70 years old in good health.

The CDR3: CATWDNYGYTF. The DNA of the CDR3 is TGTGCCACCTGGGATAACTATGGCTACACCTTC. V gene TRBV15 combines with J gene TRBJ1-2; D remains unclear. The V gene's germline CDR1 is LNHNV and CDR2 YYDKDF (reference sequence). Deletions cut 8 bases from V and 1 base from J, with 5 bases between. The CDR3 covers 11 residues.